Shown below are 19 T cell receptor beta chains from a single sample sequenced in a study of Graves' ophthalmopathy and Graves' hyperthyroidism. Amplification of TCR beta CDR3 regions used RNA transcripts. First-round RT-PCR with HTBI primers preceded a second-round multiplex PCR. MiXCR, run by TCRdb on the multiplex PCR reads, gives a single entry per CDR3 protein. This table holds just over 600,000 distinct CDR3 sequences, 20% to 25% found once. Material: peripheral blood. The origin of the receptors is a woman between 18 and 29 years old with stable Graves' hyperthyroidism. Some clones in this sample may be carry-over from other donors' samples.

The rearrangement links TRBV6-5 to TRBJ2-5; D not certain. V lost 3 bases to trimming and J lost 0 bases, with 5 bases between them. This CDR3 contains 13 residues. Looked up from germline, CDR1 is MNHEY and CDR2 is SVGAGI. The CDR3, as DNA: TGTGCCAGCAGTTATCTTAACCAAGAGACCCAGTACTTC. This codes for CASSYLNQETQYF.

J is TRBJ1-2 and V is TRBV25-1; 9 bases map to TRBD1. Germline V gives CDR1 MGHDK, CDR2 SYGVNS. V trimming: 6 bases; J trimming: 6 bases; junction bases outside the gene matches: 5. This CDR3 comprises 13 residues. This CDR3 is CASRETGGDGYTF. CDR3 nucleotides: TGTGCCAGCAGGGAGACAGGGGGTGATGGCTACACCTTC.

There are many counts of this clonotype. The chain links TRBV12-3 or TRBV12-4 to TRBJ2-5, with a possible D match to TRBD2 (7 bases). The V end lost 6 bases, the J end lost 2 bases, and 16 bases lay between the germline ends. CDR3 length: 15 residues. CDR3 in DNA: TGTGCCAGCAGCCCGCAGGGAGGGGGACAAGAGACCCAGTACTTC. As protein: CASSPQGGGQETQYF.

This clonotype was observed many times. This chain joins TRBV28 and TRBJ2-5; perhaps TRBD1 as D (5 bases). Germline CDR1 is MDHEN and CDR2 is SYDVKM. The V end lost 5 bases, the J end lost 2 bases, and 9 bases lay between the germline ends. This CDR3 region has 13 residues. In DNA form, the CDR3 reads TGTGCCAGCAGTATGAGACAGCAAGAGACCCAGTACTTC. This encodes CASSMRQQETQYF.

The V and J genes are TRBV2 and TRBJ2-7; 7 bases are a match to TRBD1. Germline CDR1 SNHLY, CDR2 FYNNEI. The CDR3 is 13 amino acids. J gave up 2 bases and V 11 bases, and 9 bases lay outside the gene matches. The CDR3 loop is CAGTTGLAYEQYF. The CDR3 DNA follows: TGTGCCGGAACGACAGGGCTTGCCTACGAGCAGTACTTC.

This CDR3 is CASSCRDTLPHPEAFF. In DNA, the CDR3 is TGTGCCAGCAGTTGTCGGGACACCCTTCCCCACCCCGAAGCTTTCTTT. This sequence joins TRBV6-7 and TRBJ1-1, with D possibly being TRBD1 (6 bases). TRBV6-7 is marked as an open reading frame, function uncertain. The CDR3 contains 16 residues. Trimming cost V 4 bases and J 8 bases, with 23 bases left between them.

This clonotype appeared many times. The rearrangement links TRBV12-3 or TRBV12-4 to TRBJ1-6; possible D gene TRBD1, 5 bases. Trimming removed 6 bases at V and 6 bases at J, with 15 bases between. CDR3 size: 15 residues. CDR3 loop: CASSPRDGGNSPLHF. In nucleotides, the CDR3 is TGTGCCAGCAGCCCGCGGGACGGGGGTAATTCACCCCTCCACTTT.

This clonotype was observed at least ten times. This chain links TRBV6-1 with TRBJ1-1, with D maybe TRBD1 (5 bases). The CDR3 totals 12 residues. From germline, CDR1 is MNHNS and CDR2 SASEGT. Trimming took off 7 bases at V and 11 bases at J, with 17 bases between the two ends. CDR3 nucleotide sequence: TGTGCCAGCAACGCAAGGGGAGGCGCGGCTTTCTTT. Protein sequence: CASNARGGAAFF.

This chain links TRBV6-1 with TRBJ1-1; TRBD1 matches 10 bases. Germline V lookup: CDR1 MNHNS, CDR2 SASEGT. V dropped 4 bases and J dropped 6; count of bases not matched to a gene: 2. This CDR3 spans 13 amino acids. CDR3 loop: CASSVGTGAEAFF. The CDR3 nucleotides read TGTGCCAGCAGTGTCGGGACAGGGGCTGAAGCTTTCTTT.

There are a few counts of this clonotype. The chain has TRBV5-1 and TRBJ1-1; the D gene is possibly TRBD1 (5 bases). This CDR3 region has 13 residues. Germline-derived CDR1 and CDR2 are SGHRS and YFSETQ. The ends were cut back, 0 bases at V and 10 bases at J, with 13 bases in the middle. The CDR3 spells CASSLAGRSGAFF. CDR3 bases: TGCGCCAGCAGCTTGGCGGGGCGGAGTGGAGCTTTCTTT.

This clonotype was picked up many times. This chain uses TRBV2 with TRBJ2-5; 8 bases are shared with TRBD1. There are 15 residues in the CDR3. Germline CDR1 and CDR2: SNHLY and FYNNEI. V gave up 6 bases and J gave up 4 bases; unmatched junction bases: 10. CDR3 protein: CASRNQGAEGETQYF. The CDR3 DNA reads TGTGCCAGCAGGAACCAGGGGGCGGAGGGAGAGACCCAGTACTTC.

In this sample, this clonotype turned up many times. The chain uses TRBV6-1 and TRBJ1-1; 10 bases agree with TRBD1. V dropped 2 bases and J dropped 0; count of bases not matched to a gene: 6. The germline V gene encodes CDR1 MNHNS and CDR2 SASEGT. The CDR3 spans 17 residues. CDR3 loop: CASSERTGGFMNTEAFF. The CDR3 region has the DNA TGTGCCAGCAGTGAAAGGACAGGGGGTTTTATGAACACTGAAGCTTTCTTT.

This clonotype came up many times. CDR3 residues: CAWSVGVRTGELFF. DNA of the CDR3: TGTGCCTGGAGTGTAGGGGTTAGAACCGGGGAGCTGTTTTTT. The genes are TRBV30 and TRBJ2-2; D possibly corresponds to TRBD1 (5 bases). Germline loops: CDR1 GTSNPN, CDR2 SVGIG (reference sequence). Trimming left V 0 bases short and J 5 bases short, with 10 bases between. The CDR3 contains 14 residues.

This clonotype was seen repeatedly, ten times or more. This chain uses TRBV24-1 with TRBJ1-1; 7 bases are shared with TRBD1. The CDR3 runs to 11 residues. Losses at the gene ends were 9 bases for V and 11 bases for J; bases not matched to a gene: 8. CDR1 KGHDR and CDR2 SFDVKD come from the germline V gene. CDR3 loop: CATGMTGPAFF. Here the CDR3 DNA reads TGTGCCACCGGAATGACAGGGCCGGCTTTCTTT.

A remark on this clonotype: Germline is not matched at one junction end, which may reflect a read error. This sequence joins TRBV13 and TRBJ2-7; 10 bases map to TRBD1. From germline, CDR1 is PRHDT and CDR2 FYEKMQ (reference sequence). The CDR3 is 15 residues long. This CDR3 is CASSLGDRGSPEQYF. DNA for the CDR3: TGTGCCAGCAGTTTAGGGGACAGGGGTTCGCCTGAGCAGTACTTC.

This clonotype has ten or more counts. The chain employs TRBV12-3 or TRBV12-4 and TRBJ2-2, with D maybe TRBD2 (5 bases). The length of the CDR3 is 17 residues. Trimming took off 0 bases at V and 4 bases at J, with 15 bases between the two ends. The CDR3 here is CASSLARRSGGTGELFF. The DNA of the CDR3 is TGTGCCAGCAGTTTAGCGCGTCGGTCCGGAGGCACCGGGGAGCTGTTTTTT.

In its sample, this clonotype was seen many times. The V call is TRBV6-1, the J call TRBJ2-5, with 9 bases lining up with TRBD1. This CDR3 comprises 14 residues. Germline V gives CDR1 MNHNS, CDR2 SASEGT. V lost 4 bases and J lost 5; bases outside the gene matches: 5. The DNA of the CDR3 is TGTGCCAGCAGTGCTGACAGGGGGACGGAGACCCAGTACTTC. Encoded protein: CASSADRGTETQYF.

This chain joins TRBV6-1 and TRBJ1-1; 7 nucleotides align to TRBD1. In germline, CDR1 is MNHNS, CDR2 SASEGT. V shed 6 bases and J 0 bases; nucleotides not matched to a gene: 4. The CDR3 sequence is 14 residues long. The CDR3: CASRTDRVNTEAFF. CDR3 DNA sequence: TGTGCCAGCAGAACCGACAGGGTGAACACTGAAGCTTTCTTT.

At least ten counts were recorded for this clonotype. This CDR3 reads CASSPGTTNTGELFF. The DNA of the CDR3 is TGTGCCAGCAGTCCGGGGACTACCAACACCGGGGAGCTGTTTTTT. The chain has TRBV6-1 and TRBJ2-2; 7 bases match TRBD2. Germline assignment: CDR1 MNHNS and CDR2 SASEGT. This CDR3 spans 15 amino acids. The junction had 5 bases not matched to a gene; V was cut back by 5 bases and J by 2 bases.